Presented here are 9 T cell receptor beta chains from one specimen sequenced in a study of CD8 T cells in ankylosing spondylitis. One entry per CDR3 protein, called by TCRdb with MiXCR from the 5' RACE reads. The sample includes some 220,000 distinct CDR3 sequences, 8% to 10% of them seen just once. Sequencing input: blood, either unsorted or a sorted T cell fraction (not recorded which). All receptors derive from a female donor with ankylosing spondylitis or in good health (not recorded which).

This clonotype was found many times. The chain joins TRBV5-1 to TRBJ2-7, with 13 nucleotides matching TRBD2. Germline CDR1 SGHRS, CDR2 YFSETQ. Trimming took 2 bases from V and 6 from J; bases not matched to a gene: 2. This CDR3 spans 14 amino acids. CDR3 in DNA: TGCGCCAGCAGCTTTGGGACTAGCGGGACCGAGCAGTACTTC. This encodes CASSFGTSGTEQYF.

This clonotype was picked up many times. The chain recombines TRBV29-1 with TRBJ1-5; D is unresolved. The CDR3 totals 10 residues. Trimming cost V 4 bases and J 11 bases, with 9 bases left between them. Germline V gives CDR1 SQVTM, CDR2 ANQGSEA. DNA for the CDR3: TGCAGCGTTGGAGAGGGAACCCAGCATTTT. As protein: CSVGEGTQHF.

This clonotype was seen ten or more times. This chain joins TRBV7-2 and TRBJ2-7, with D unresolved. V lost 0 bases, J lost 2 bases, and 20 bases lay in between. Per germline, CDR1 SGHTA and CDR2 FQGNSA. The CDR3 extends over 18 amino acids. This chain's CDR3 is CASSLAVGYSPSTYEQYF. The CDR3 DNA reads TGTGCCAGCAGCTTAGCGGTCGGGTATAGTCCTTCAACCTACGAGCAGTACTTC.

This clonotype has a handful of counts. CDR3 nucleotides: TGTGCCAGTACGGACGTTATGAACACTGAAGCTTTCTTT. Its protein product is CASTDVMNTEAFF. The chain joins TRBV19 to TRBJ1-1; unclear D gene. V dropped 7 bases and J dropped 0 bases, with 9 bases sitting between them. There are 13 residues in the CDR3. The V gene's germline CDR1 is LNHDA and CDR2 SQIVND (reference sequence). Variable domain in full (rest from reference TRBV19 and TRBJ1-1): DGGITQSPKYLFRKEGQNVTLSCEQNLNHDAMYWYRQDPGQGLRLIYYSQIVNDFQKGDIAEGYSVSREKKESFPLTVTSAQKNPTAFYLCASTDVMNTEAFFGQGTRLTVV.

Note on this clonotype: A much larger clone differs by one base, so this may be a read error. The chain couples TRBV29-1 to TRBJ2-5; D gene ambiguous. The CDR3 spans 13 residues. Per the germline V gene, CDR1 is SQVTM and CDR2 is ANQGSEA. CDR3 in amino acids: CSVEYPAQEAQYF. The DNA of the CDR3 is TGCAGCGTTGAATACCCAGCCCAAGAGGCCCAGTACTTC.

This clonotype was counted at least ten times. This chain connects TRBV4-3 to TRBJ2-7; 9 bases match TRBD1. This CDR3 is built from 13 residues. The germline CDR1 and CDR2 sequences are LGHNA and YSLEER. Trimming removed 4 bases from V and 2 bases from J; junction bases left unmatched: 0. The CDR3 spells CASSRDRAYEQYF. The CDR3 DNA reads as TGCGCCAGCAGCCGGGACAGGGCCTACGAGCAGTACTTC.

The table lists this clonotype with many counts. V gene TRBV15 combines with J gene TRBJ2-3; no reliable D call. Trimming took off 4 bases at V and 7 bases at J, with 12 bases between the two ends. Germline values: CDR1 LNHNV, CDR2 YYDKDF (reference sequence). The CDR3 spans 13 residues. The CDR3 DNA reads TGTGCCACCAGCACCCGGCGTGGATATACGCAGTATTTT. Residues: CATSTRRGYTQYF.

This clonotype occurred many times. Here the CDR3 DNA reads TGCGCCAGCAGCTTCCGGGGTCCTGGGGCCAACGTCCTGACTTTC. Its protein is CASSFRGPGANVLTF. The rearrangement joins TRBV5-1 to TRBJ2-6; D possibly corresponds to TRBD2 (5 bases). The CDR3 runs 15 residues. CDR1 is SGHRS and CDR2 is YFSETQ in the germline V gene. Trimming stripped 2 bases from V and 2 bases from J, with 8 bases between. Looking up the rest from reference TRBV5-1 and TRBJ2-6 gives the full variable domain: KAGVTQTPRYLIKTRGQQVTLSCSPISGHRSVSWYQQTPGQGLQFLFEYFSETQRNKGNFPGRFSGRQFSNSRSEMNVSTLELGDSALYLCASSFRGPGANVLTFGAGSRLTVL.

This clonotype came up many times. The chain couples TRBV14 to TRBJ2-2; 11 nucleotides match TRBD2. The junction had 8 bases not matched to a gene; V was cut back by 4 bases and J by 7 bases. Germline CDR1 SGHDN, CDR2 FVKESK. CDR3 length: 16 amino acids. The CDR3, as DNA: TGTGCCAGCAGCCTTACTAGCGGGAGTTTCGTCGGGGAGCTGTTTTTT. This encodes CASSLTSGSFVGELFF.